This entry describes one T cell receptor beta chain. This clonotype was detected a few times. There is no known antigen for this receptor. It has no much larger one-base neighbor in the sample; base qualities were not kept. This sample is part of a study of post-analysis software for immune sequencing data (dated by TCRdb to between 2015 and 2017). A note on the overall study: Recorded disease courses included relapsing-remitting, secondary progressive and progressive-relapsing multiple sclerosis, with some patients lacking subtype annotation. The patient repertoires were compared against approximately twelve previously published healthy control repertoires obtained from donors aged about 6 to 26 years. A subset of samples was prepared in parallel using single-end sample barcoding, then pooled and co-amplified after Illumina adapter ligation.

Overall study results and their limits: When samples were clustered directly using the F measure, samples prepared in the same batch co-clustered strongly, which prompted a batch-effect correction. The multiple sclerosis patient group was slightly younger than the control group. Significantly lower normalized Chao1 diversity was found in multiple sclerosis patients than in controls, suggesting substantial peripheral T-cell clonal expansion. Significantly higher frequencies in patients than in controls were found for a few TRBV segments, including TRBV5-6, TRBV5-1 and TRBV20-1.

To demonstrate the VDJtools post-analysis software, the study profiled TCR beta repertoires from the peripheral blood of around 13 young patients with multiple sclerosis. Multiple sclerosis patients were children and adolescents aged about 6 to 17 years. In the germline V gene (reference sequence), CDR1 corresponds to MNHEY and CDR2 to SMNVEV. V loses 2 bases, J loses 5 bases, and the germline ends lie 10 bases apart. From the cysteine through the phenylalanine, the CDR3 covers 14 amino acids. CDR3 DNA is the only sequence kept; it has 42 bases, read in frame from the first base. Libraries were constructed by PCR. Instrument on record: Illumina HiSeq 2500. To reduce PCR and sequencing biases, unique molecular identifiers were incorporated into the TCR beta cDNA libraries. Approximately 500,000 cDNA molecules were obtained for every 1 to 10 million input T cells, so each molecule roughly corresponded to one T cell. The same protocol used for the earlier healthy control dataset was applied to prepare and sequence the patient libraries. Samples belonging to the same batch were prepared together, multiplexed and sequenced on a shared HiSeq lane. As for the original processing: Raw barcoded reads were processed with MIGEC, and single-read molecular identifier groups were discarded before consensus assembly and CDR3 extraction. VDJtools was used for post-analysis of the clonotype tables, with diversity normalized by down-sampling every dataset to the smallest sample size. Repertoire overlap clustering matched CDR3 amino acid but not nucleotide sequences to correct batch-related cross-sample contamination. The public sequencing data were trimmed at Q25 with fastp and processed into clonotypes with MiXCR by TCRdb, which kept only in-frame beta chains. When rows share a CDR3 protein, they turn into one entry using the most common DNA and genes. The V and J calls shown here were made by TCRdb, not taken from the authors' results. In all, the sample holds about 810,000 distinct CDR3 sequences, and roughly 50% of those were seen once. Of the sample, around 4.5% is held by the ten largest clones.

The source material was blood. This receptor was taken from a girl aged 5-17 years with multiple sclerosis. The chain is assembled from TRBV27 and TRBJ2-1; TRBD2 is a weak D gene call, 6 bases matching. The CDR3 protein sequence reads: CASSLVGGDNEQFF. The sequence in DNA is TGTGCCAGCAGTTTAGTGGGCGGGGACAATGAGCAGTTCTTC.